The T cell receptor beta chain described here comes from a study of T cell responses to AZD1222 COVID-19 vaccine. In regard to this clone: No antigen is known for it.

The method was immunoSEQ multiplex PCR; TCRdb's version includes in-frame clones alone and lacks a portion of them. The sample records 95,000 to 150,000 clones, roughly 90% being singletons. The CDR3 has 16 residues. The germline V gene has CDR1 SGHRS and CDR2 YFSETQ. The junction had 13 bases not matched to a gene; V was cut back by 4 bases and J by 5 bases. General study findings and limits: Females made up more of the donors, who were largely white British, and clonal diversity may have come out too low. Just 5 to 7 AZD1222 recipients were seropositive at baseline. A reported finding is that nearly half of spike-specific TCRs target unmutated variant regions. CD4 TCRs linked to vaccination spanned spike, dominating at 160-218 and 743-854.

The source was peripheral blood, collected on day 0 of AZD1222 vaccination. J is TRBJ2-5 and V is TRBV5-1; 8 positions agree with TRBD2. This receptor was taken from an adult in good health. This chain's CDR3 is CASSQDPGGPVETQYF. DNA for the CDR3: TGCGCCAGCAGCCAAGACCCGGGGGGGCCTGTGGAGACCCAGTACTTC.